The clone carrying this T cell receptor (beta chain) was detected a few times. What it binds is not known. This specimen belongs to a study of blood T cells in healthy people across ages. Study in general: There was about one barcoded beta molecule captured by template switching per two T cells.

Findings and caveats of the study: In long-lived donors, naive CD4+ cell counts and diversity exceeded those of aged donors.

With 0 bases removed from V and 7 bases from J, the gap between germline ends came to 8 bases. The CDR3 extends over 14 amino acids. Germline CDR1 reads SGHRS; CDR2 reads YFSETQ. The use of a sample-barcoded 5' primer and a J-beta primer mix characterized a second PCR of about 7 to 12 cycles. TCRdb independently ran MiXCR on the 5' RACE reads; one entry per CDR3 protein. Among approximately 1,100,000 distinct CDR3 sequences listed, over 35% were seen once. The rearrangement uses TRBV5-1 and TRBJ1-6, with D unclear. The receptor's source is a woman aged 60-75 years in good health. Sequencing used blood. CDR3 region: CASSLADGNSPLHF. CDR3 sequence (DNA): TGCGCCAGCAGCTTGGCGGACGGGAATTCACCCCTCCACTTT.